Listed below are T cell receptor beta chains from one sample, sequenced in a study of blood T cell repertoires in COVID-19. TCRdb's copy holds only in-frame clones and misses some; the assay was immunoSEQ multiplex PCR. The sample records approximately 64,000 clones, 70% to 85% being singletons. Sequenced sample: peripheral blood. These receptors all stem from a woman aged 70-85 years with acute or convalescent COVID-19. Each CDR3 is given with its conserved first and last residue. D genes are given only for firm matches. The size field is filled for only some rows; it gives once, few, many or a size class.

CDR3nt	CDR3aa	j_gene	abundance	v_gene	d_gene
TGTGCCAGCAGCTTAGTGGCCGGGGGAGGCCTATCCTACGAGCAGTACTTC	CASSLVAGGGLSYEQYF	TRBJ2-7	NA	TRBV7-8	NA
TGTGCCAGCAGTGAAAACCGGGACAAGTTAAGGGGCTACACCTTC	CASSENRDKLRGYTF	TRBJ1-2	NA	TRBV2	NA
TGTGCCAGCCGACGACAGACTAATGAAAAACTGTTTTTT	CASRRQTNEKLFF	TRBJ1-4	once	TRBV5-8	NA
TGTGCCAGCTCAGGAGGGGAATATAGCAATCAGCCCCAGCATTTT	CASSGGEYSNQPQHF	TRBJ1-5	NA	TRBV6-6	NA
TGTGCCAGCAGAATACGAGGTGAGCAGTTCTTC	CASRIRGEQFF	TRBJ2-1	few	TRBV12-3/TRBV12-4	NA
TGTGCCAGCAGAGGACAGGGGGCACCCTACGAGCAGTACTTC	CASRGQGAPYEQYF	TRBJ2-7	NA	TRBV6-5	TRBD1
TGTGCCAGCAGCTCTAGGGACGGGAGGGTATACAATGAGCAGTTCTTC	CASSSRDGRVYNEQFF	TRBJ2-1	NA	TRBV11-3	TRBD2
TGTGCCAGCACCCGCAGTTTCCCCTACGAGCAGTACTTC	CASTRSFPYEQYF	TRBJ2-7	NA	TRBV6-5	NA
TGTGCCAGCTTGAGCTCTGATCGCTCTGGAAACACCATATATTTT	CASLSSDRSGNTIYF	TRBJ1-3	NA	TRBV6-6	NA
TGTGCCAGCAGTTGGGGGGGTAAAGCTAGCACAGATACGCAGTATTTT	CASSWGGKASTDTQYF	TRBJ2-3	NA	TRBV6-6	TRBD2
TGTGCCAGCAGCCAAGGCCTTACAGGGGATGGCTACACCTTC	CASSQGLTGDGYTF	TRBJ1-2	NA	TRBV3-1/TRBV3-2	TRBD1
TGCGCCAGCAGCCAAGATCTAGATCAGCCCCAGCATTTT	CASSQDLDQPQHF	TRBJ1-5	NA	TRBV4-3	NA
TGTGCCAGTAGGGGTAGCGTAAATCAGCCCCAGCATTTT	CASRGSVNQPQHF	TRBJ1-5	NA	TRBV19	NA
TGCGCCAGCAGCTTGGGAGATACAGGGCCCGGGGCCAACGTCCTGACTTTC	CASSLGDTGPGANVLTF	TRBJ2-6	NA	TRBV5-1	NA
TGCGCCAGCAGCCTACAGGTTGGGGGGTCTTACGAGCAGTACTTC	CASSLQVGGSYEQYF	TRBJ2-7	NA	TRBV5-1	NA
TGTGCCAGCAGCCAAGATCGGAGATATGGCTACACCTTC	CASSQDRRYGYTF	TRBJ1-2	NA	TRBV3-1/TRBV3-2	NA
TGTGCCAGCAGCAAACGGCTAGCGGAAACTACTAGCACAGATACGCAGTATTTT	CASSKRLAETTSTDTQYF	TRBJ2-3	medium-sized	TRBV21-1	NA
TGTGCCAGCAGCTTAGGGCTAGCGGGACCAGATACGCAGTATTTT	CASSLGLAGPDTQYF	TRBJ2-3	once	TRBV5-4	TRBD2
TGCGCCAGCAGCTTGGAGGGGCGACCGGGCACAGATACGCAGTATTTT	CASSLEGRPGTDTQYF	TRBJ2-3	NA	TRBV5-1	NA
TGCACCGCTAGTTCGGCGGGAGGGGGAGGCAATGAGCAGTTCTTC	CTASSAGGGGNEQFF	TRBJ2-1	NA	TRBV20-1	TRBD2
TGTGCCAGCAGTCTTAACTCCTATAATTCACCCCTCCACTTT	CASSLNSYNSPLHF	TRBJ1-6	NA	TRBV6-5	NA
TGTGCCAGCAGCTTGGTGCAGGGTCAAGAGACCCAGTACTTC	CASSLVQGQETQYF	TRBJ2-5	NA	TRBV5-4	NA
TGCGCCAGCAGTGAGTCTAGTTGGTACGAGCAGTACTTC	CASSESSWYEQYF	TRBJ2-7	NA	TRBV10-2	NA
TGTGCCAGCGGGGGACTAGCGGGCAGCACCGGGGAGCTGTTTTTT	CASGGLAGSTGELFF	TRBJ2-2	NA	TRBV14	TRBD2
TGTGCCAGCAGCTCTGGGACAGGGAATCAGCCCCAGCATTTT	CASSSGTGNQPQHF	TRBJ1-5	NA	TRBV6-6	TRBD1
TGTGCCAGCAGGGCGGGGGCAGGGAAAAGTTCGTCGTCTGGGGCCAACGTCCTGACTTTC	CASRAGAGKSSSSGANVLTF	TRBJ2-6	NA	TRBV2	NA
TGTGCCAGCAGCTTGGACAGGGGGCGAGAGACCCAGTACTTC	CASSLDRGRETQYF	TRBJ2-5	NA	TRBV9	TRBD1
TGTGCCAGCAGCTTTACAGGGGGCGAGCAGTACTTC	CASSFTGGEQYF	TRBJ2-7	NA	TRBV7-6	TRBD1
TGTGCCAGCAGTTTACACGGACAGCCTGCAACTAATGAAAAACTGTTTTTT	CASSLHGQPATNEKLFF	TRBJ1-4	few	TRBV27	NA
TGTGCCAGCAGCCCAGATCCTGGCACTGAAGCTTTCTTT	CASSPDPGTEAFF	TRBJ1-1	NA	TRBV7-9	NA
TGTGCCAGGCCCGGGGTGAGTGATACGCAGTATTTT	CARPGVSDTQYF	TRBJ2-3	NA	TRBV27	NA
TGTGCCTTACGGACAGGGGGTATGAACACCATATATTTT	CALRTGGMNTIYF	TRBJ1-3	NA	TRBV2	TRBD1
TGTGCCAGCAGCTTGGACCCAGGGGTCTACTACGAGCAGTACTTC	CASSLDPGVYYEQYF	TRBJ2-7	NA	TRBV5-5	NA
TGTGCCAGCAATTCAGGGGGCGCTGGCTACACCTTC	CASNSGGAGYTF	TRBJ1-2	NA	TRBV6-5	TRBD1
TGTGCCAGCAGTGAAGTTTCTCTACCCGGGACAAATGCCTACGAGCAGTACTTC	CASSEVSLPGTNAYEQYF	TRBJ2-7	NA	TRBV6-1	NA
TGTGCCAGCAGTTACTCGAGCGGTAGCGGGGACTACGAGCAGTACTTC	CASSYSSGSGDYEQYF	TRBJ2-7	NA	TRBV6-2/TRBV6-3	TRBD2
TGTGCCAGCAGCCCGGGGGTCGAGACCCAGTACTTC	CASSPGVETQYF	TRBJ2-5	NA	TRBV11-2	NA
TGCGCCAGCAGCCCGAACGGACAGGGGGCGCAAGGGGGAAACGAAGCTTTCTTT	CASSPNGQGAQGGNEAFF	TRBJ1-1	NA	TRBV5-1	TRBD1
TGTGCCAGCAGCTTGGGGTGGGGCAACACCCTTTTTGGAGCTTTCTTT	CASSLGWGNTLFGAFF	TRBJ1-1	NA	TRBV5-6	NA
TGTGCCAGCAGCGTAGTGGCGGGGGGCTTCCAAGAGACCCAGTACTTC	CASSVVAGGFQETQYF	TRBJ2-5	NA	TRBV7-6	TRBD2
TGTGCCAGCTCACCTGAGTTTCTAGGTGTGGGTTACAATGAGCAGTTCTTC	CASSPEFLGVGYNEQFF	TRBJ2-1	NA	TRBV18	NA
TGTGCCAGCAGTTTCTCCTGGGACACTTCCTACGAGCAGTACTTC	CASSFSWDTSYEQYF	TRBJ2-7	NA	TRBV6-5	NA
TGTGCCAGTAGTATAGATCTCGGGGACAGGGATTTTCGCACTGAAGCTTTCTTT	CASSIDLGDRDFRTEAFF	TRBJ1-1	NA	TRBV19	TRBD1
TGTGCCAGCAGTTTGTTCGGGACTCCCCTCAAGGAGCAGTTCTTC	CASSLFGTPLKEQFF	TRBJ2-1	NA	TRBV27	NA
TGTGCCAGTAGTACGACCGGGACAGGGGAGGGCGAGCAGTTCTTC	CASSTTGTGEGEQFF	TRBJ2-1	NA	TRBV19	TRBD1
TGTGCCAGCAGCTTAGGGGGCTTCAATGAAAAACTGTTTTTT	CASSLGGFNEKLFF	TRBJ1-4	NA	TRBV3-1/TRBV3-2	TRBD1
TGTGCCAGCAGCCCTCGGACAGGGGGCAACACCGGGGAGCTGTTTTTT	CASSPRTGGNTGELFF	TRBJ2-2	NA	TRBV6-2/TRBV6-3	TRBD1
TGCAGCGTTGAAAAGGAGACAGGGGTGGATGGCTACACCTTC	CSVEKETGVDGYTF	TRBJ1-2	NA	TRBV29-1	TRBD1
TGTGCCAGCAGGCGGACAGGGGATAAGAGCACAGATACGCAGTATTTT	CASRRTGDKSTDTQYF	TRBJ2-3	once	TRBV2	TRBD1
TGCAGCGCCTCGAAAGCGGGAGGAACAGATACGCAGTATTTT	CSASKAGGTDTQYF	TRBJ2-3	NA	TRBV29-1	TRBD2
TGTGCCAGCAGTTACGGCAATGGCTACACCTTC	CASSYGNGYTF	TRBJ1-2	NA	TRBV6-5	NA
TGTGCCAGCAGTTTAGAGGGCGGGAGGTCCTACGAGCAGTACTTC	CASSLEGGRSYEQYF	TRBJ2-7	once	TRBV28	TRBD2
TGTGCCAGCAGCCAGTGGACTCCCTATGGCTACACCTTC	CASSQWTPYGYTF	TRBJ1-2	NA	TRBV14	NA